Shown below are 27 T cell receptor beta chains from a single sample sequenced in a study of blood T cell repertoires in COVID-19. Clones were read by immunoSEQ multiplex PCR, and TCRdb kept only the in-frame ones, dropping some. The data hold about 64,000 clones, with more than 75% observed a single time. Sequencing input: peripheral blood. These receptors were obtained from a man aged 60 to 69 with COVID-19, enrolled during active disease.

This clone was observed a few times. The chain employs TRBV12-3 or TRBV12-4 and TRBJ1-1, with D uncertain. Trimming left V 8 bases short and J 3 bases short, with 7 bases between. The CDR3 extends over 11 amino acids. The CDR3 loop is CASAEYTEAFF. The CDR3 nucleotides are TGTGCCAGCGCGGAATACACTGAAGCTTTCTTT.

V and J are TRBV5-1 and TRBJ1-6; TRBD1 matches 8 bases. The V gene end was trimmed by 5 bases and the J gene end by 7 bases; junction bases not matched to a gene: 2. Germline CDR1 is SGHRS and CDR2 is YFSETQ. The CDR3 runs 13 residues. Written as DNA, the CDR3 is TGCGCCAGCAGGACAGGGGAAAATTCACCCCTCCACTTT. Translated: CASRTGENSPLHF.

This chain joins TRBV5-6 and TRBJ2-7, with 7 positions matching TRBD1. There are 14 residues in the CDR3. Germline V gene data show CDR1 as SGHDT and CDR2 as YYEEEE. J lost 0 bases, V lost 3 bases, and 3 bases had no gene match. CDR3 DNA: TGTGCCAGCAGCTCACAGGGGACCTCCTACGAGCAGTACTTC. Translating it yields CASSSQGTSYEQYF. The whole variable domain, filled in from reference TRBV5-6 and TRBJ2-7, reads DAGVTQSPTHLIKTRGQQVTLRCSPKSGHDTVSWYQQALGQGPQFIFQYYEEEERQRGNFPDRFSGHQFPNYSSELNVNALLLGDSALYLCASSSQGTSYEQYFGPGTRLTVT.

The chain employs TRBV7-9 and TRBJ1-2; no definite D call. V shed 4 bases and J shed 7 bases, with 13 bases lying between them. The CDR3 runs 13 residues. Per germline, CDR1 SEHNR and CDR2 FQNEAQ (reference sequence). CDR3 loop: CASSSRTWSGYTF. The CDR3 region has the DNA TGTGCCAGCAGCTCTCGCACTTGGAGTGGCTACACCTTC.

This clone occurred once. The V gene is TRBV6-5, the J gene TRBJ2-2, with D maybe TRBD1 (5 bases). Germline V gene lookup returns CDR1 MNHEY and CDR2 SVGAGI. The CDR3 sequence is 14 residues long. Trimming pared 7 bases from V and 7 bases from J, leaving 16 bases between. In nucleotides, the CDR3 is TGTGCCAGCACCATGACAGTGTATGGCGGGGAGCTGTTTTTT. It translates to CASTMTVYGGELFF.

The chain uses TRBV12-5 and TRBJ1-2; no firm D call. Trimming took 6 bases from V and 2 from J, leaving 13 bases between them. CDR1 is LGHNT, CDR2 FRNRAP, per germline. This CDR3 has 14 amino acids. The CDR3 DNA sequence: TGTGCTAGTGGCTCCGGGAGAGGGAACTATGGCTACACCTTC. Translation gives CASGSGRGNYGYTF.

This clone was seen just once. The chain carries TRBV5-4 and TRBJ1-4, with 9 bases matching TRBD1. V lost 0 bases and J lost 2; bases outside the gene matches: 2. Germline assignment: CDR1 SGHNT and CDR2 YYREEE (reference sequence). The CDR3 has 16 residues. The CDR3 region is CASSLGGTGTNEKLFF. For the CDR3, the DNA is TGTGCCAGCAGCTTGGGGGGGACAGGGACTAATGAAAAACTGTTTTTT.

The genes are TRBV2 and TRBJ2-3, with unresolved D. CDR1 SNHLY and CDR2 FYNNEI come from the germline V gene. The CDR3 consists of 14 residues. V shed 4 bases and J shed 5 bases, with 13 bases lying between them. The CDR3 loop is CASSASGVRDTQYF. Written as DNA, the CDR3 is TGTGCCAGCAGTGCTTCCGGAGTGAGAGATACGCAGTATTTT. The entire variable domain, with the rest obtained from reference TRBV2 and TRBJ2-3, is as follows: EPEVTQTPSHQVTQMGQEVILRCVPISNHLYFYWYRQILGQKVEFLVSFYNNEISEKSEIFDDQFSVERPDGSNFTLKIRSTKLEDSAMYFCASSASGVRDTQYFGPGTRLTVL.

V gene TRBV12-3 or TRBV12-4 combines with J gene TRBJ2-7; TRBD1 is a possible D gene (5 bases). The ends were cut back, 9 bases at V and 4 bases at J, with 13 bases in the middle. CDR3 size: 12 residues. The CDR3 protein is CASGNRKYEQYF. The CDR3 DNA sequence: TGTGCCAGTGGGAACAGGAAATACGAGCAGTACTTC.

The chain links TRBV3-1 (or the pseudogene TRBV3-2) to TRBJ1-5; TRBD1 agrees at 7 bases. Losses at the gene ends were 4 bases for V and 5 bases for J; bases not matched to a gene: 2. The CDR3 loop spans 13 amino acids. Per germline, CDR1 LGHDT and CDR2 YNNKEL (reference sequence). Here the CDR3 DNA reads TGTGCCAGCAGCCTCGACAGGGATCAGCCCCAGCATTTT. Its protein is CASSLDRDQPQHF.

V and J are TRBV10-3 and TRBJ1-1; D is ambiguous. Trimming removed 0 bases from V and 4 bases from J, with 21 bases in between. CDR1 ENHRY and CDR2 SYGVKD come from the germline V gene. The CDR3 consists of 18 residues. The DNA for the CDR3 is TGTGCCATCAGTGAGTCGGTTCTAGACGCCCGGTTTAGCACTGAAGCTTTCTTT. It translates to CAISESVLDARFSTEAFF.

This clone has a handful of counts. This chain connects TRBV7-2 to TRBJ2-1; TRBD2 aligns across 12 bases. The CDR3 is made up of 15 amino acids. Per the germline V gene, CDR1 is SGHTA and CDR2 is FQGNSA. V shed 5 bases, J shed 9 bases, and the junction held 8 bases outside the gene matches. CDR3 sequence reads: CASSPRLAGEPEQFF. The CDR3 DNA sequence: TGTGCCAGCAGCCCGCGACTAGCGGGGGAGCCTGAGCAGTTCTTC. Complete variable domain (other parts from reference TRBV7-2 and TRBJ2-1): GAGVSQSPSNKVTEKGKDVELRCDPISGHTALYWYRQSLGQGLEFLIYFQGNSAPDKSGLPSDRFSAERTGGSVSTLTIQRTQQEDSAVYLCASSPRLAGEPEQFFGPGTRLTVL.

This chain uses TRBV7-9 with TRBJ2-7; D is unclear. CDR1 SEHNR and CDR2 FQNEAQ come from the germline V gene (reference sequence). CDR3 length equals 12 residues. Trimming shortened V by 5 bases and J by 4 bases, and 9 bases separated the two germline ends. The CDR3 DNA sequence: TGTGCCAGCAGCGATACCGAGTACGAGCAGTACTTC. It codes for CASSDTEYEQYF.

This clone showed up just a few times. The genes are TRBV5-4 and TRBJ1-2; TRBD1 might be the D (5 bases). V dropped 0 bases and J dropped 3 bases, with 12 bases sitting between them. The CDR3 spans 15 residues. Germline values: CDR1 SGHNT, CDR2 YYREEE (reference sequence). CDR3 in amino acids: CASSLVGDLDYGYTF. The CDR3 coding sequence is TGTGCCAGCAGCTTGGTAGGGGACTTAGACTATGGCTACACCTTC.

The J gene is TRBJ1-3, the V gene TRBV9, with 8 bases matching TRBD1. The V and J ends lost 2 bases and 4 bases, in that order; junction bases with no gene match: 2. CDR1 and CDR2 from the germline V gene are SGDLS and YYNGEE. CDR3 length: 14 amino acids. The DNA of the CDR3 is TGTGCCAGCAGCGTGGGGGACAGGGGAAACACCATATATTTT. Translated, it gives CASSVGDRGNTIYF.

This clone has more than one count but fewer than ten. The chain couples TRBV10-3 to TRBJ2-5, with D possibly matching TRBD2 (5 bases). Germline CDR1 is ENHRY and CDR2 is SYGVKD. CDR3 size: 9 residues. The CDR3 protein is CGRQETQYF. DNA for the CDR3: TGTGGGAGGCAAGAGACCCAGTACTTC.

This clone appeared once. This chain links TRBV19 with TRBJ1-6, with no clear D. Germline V CDR1 and CDR2: LNHDA, SQIVND (reference sequence). Trimming left V 3 bases short and J 11 bases short, with 23 bases between. The CDR3 runs to 17 residues. Written as DNA, the CDR3 is TGTGCCAGTAGTATCCCTGGAGGAGGACCCCTTGCTACACCCCTCCACTTT. Protein product: CASSIPGGGPLATPLHF.

The sample holds one count of this clone. The rearrangement links TRBV5-4 to TRBJ2-3, with 14 bases fitting TRBD2. V lost 3 bases and J lost 0; bases outside the gene matches: 9. Per germline, CDR1 SGHNT and CDR2 YYREEE (reference sequence). This CDR3 spans 19 amino acids. The CDR3 DNA reads TGTGCCAGCAGCTCTGGACTAGCGGGGGGTCCGGTTAGCACAGATACGCAGTATTTT. This codes for CASSSGLAGGPVSTDTQYF.

The chain uses TRBV10-1 and TRBJ2-5, with a possible D match to TRBD2 (5 bases). CDR3 length: 15 amino acids. The ends were cut back, 8 bases at V and 3 bases at J, with 19 bases in the middle. Germline V gene data show CDR1 as WNHNN and CDR2 as SYGVQD (reference sequence). Written as DNA, the CDR3 is TGCGCCAGCTCCGAGGGCCCAGCTCCTGAAGAGACCCAGTACTTC. It translates to CASSEGPAPEETQYF.

The V call is TRBV27, the J call TRBJ2-2, with D perhaps TRBD1 (5 bases). The germline gives CDR1 MNHEY, CDR2 SMNVEV (reference sequence). CDR3 length: 15 amino acids. V was clipped by 6 bases and J by 2 bases, with 13 bases between them. The CDR3 sequence: CASSPIGVNTGELFF. DNA for the CDR3: TGTGCCAGCAGCCCCATAGGGGTCAACACCGGGGAGCTGTTTTTT.

The genes are TRBV6-5 and TRBJ1-5, with 8 bases fitting TRBD1. The CDR3 has 13 amino acids. Germline values: CDR1 MNHEY, CDR2 SVGAGI. Losses at the gene ends were 5 bases for V and 6 bases for J; bases not matched to a gene: 3. The CDR3 sequence is CASSRTGFQPQHF. The CDR3 DNA reads as TGTGCCAGCAGTAGGACAGGGTTTCAGCCCCAGCATTTT.

Only a few counts were recorded for this clone. V usage is TRBV29-1 and J usage is TRBJ2-7, with 7 bases aligning to TRBD1. This CDR3 comprises 12 residues. V lost 5 bases and J lost 3; bases outside the gene matches: 4. Per the germline V gene, CDR1 is SQVTM and CDR2 is ANQGSEA. The CDR3 loop reads CSVSRGNYEQYF. CDR3 coding DNA: TGCAGCGTTTCCAGGGGGAACTACGAGCAGTACTTC.

The chain combines TRBV30 with TRBJ2-3; possibly TRBD2 for D (6 bases). CDR1 and CDR2 (germline): GTSNPN, SVGIG (reference sequence). The CDR3 covers 13 residues. With 8 bases removed from V and 1 base from J, the gap between germline ends came to 13 bases. The CDR3 loop is CARAIAGTDTQYF. The CDR3 coding sequence is TGTGCCAGGGCTATAGCGGGCACAGATACGCAGTATTTT. Variable domain in full (rest from reference TRBV30 and TRBJ2-3): SQTIHQWPATLVQPVGSPLSLECTVEGTSNPNLYWYRQAAGRGLQLLFYSVGIGQISSEVPQNLSASRPQDRQFILSSKKLLLSDSGFYLCARAIAGTDTQYFGPGTRLTVL.

This chain joins TRBV5-1 and TRBJ1-1; no clear D. This CDR3 has 13 amino acids. Germline assignment: CDR1 SGHRS and CDR2 YFSETQ. V dropped 2 bases and J dropped 0 bases, with 5 bases sitting between them. CDR3 protein: CASSLIVNTEAFF. The DNA for the CDR3 is TGCGCCAGCAGCTTAATAGTGAACACTGAAGCTTTCTTT.

CDR3 nucleotides: TGTGCCAGCAGCTTAGATTGGACAGGGTCAAATTCTGAGCAGTTCTTC. Its protein product is CASSLDWTGSNSEQFF. This chain uses TRBV11-2 with TRBJ2-1; 8 bases fit TRBD1. Germline CDR1 and CDR2: SGHAT and FQNNGV. This CDR3 has 16 amino acids. V trimming: 0 bases; J trimming: 9 bases; junction bases outside the gene matches: 10. Based on the CDR3 plus reference TRBV11-2 and TRBJ2-1, the full variable domain is EAGVAQSPRYKIIEKRQSVAFWCNPISGHATLYWYQQILGQGPKLLIQFQNNGVVDDSQLPKDRFSAERLKGVDSTLKIQPAKLEDSAVYLCASSLDWTGSNSEQFFGPGTRLTVL.

This rearrangement joins TRBV6-2 or TRBV6-3 to TRBJ2-4; 7 nucleotides align to TRBD1. V lost 4 bases and J lost 0; bases outside the gene matches: 9. The germline gives CDR1 MNHEY, CDR2 SVGEGT. The CDR3 extends over 17 amino acids. CDR3 sequence: CASSSPGQLLAKNIQYF. The CDR3, as DNA: TGTGCCAGCAGTTCTCCGGGACAGCTCTTAGCCAAAAACATTCAGTACTTC.

The rearrangement joins TRBV27 to TRBJ2-7; TRBD2 matches at 16 bases. With 5 bases clipped from V and 5 bases from J, the junction kept 3 bases outside the gene matches. The germline gives CDR1 MNHEY, CDR2 SMNVEV (reference sequence). The CDR3 is 15 residues long. CDR3 nucleotide sequence: TGTGCCAGCAGTGCGGGACTAGCGGGGGGGCACGAGCAGTACTTC. Protein product: CASSAGLAGGHEQYF.